Listed here are 29 T cell receptor beta chains from one sample, sequenced in a study of beta chain features in type 1 diabetes. The authors reverse transcribed all of the isolated RNA, so sequencing captured expressed TCRB transcripts. Profiled with immunoSEQ multiplex PCR; TCRdb holds only in-frame clones, not every one. The table has 15,000 to 20,000 clones, 40% to 60% seen once. Material for sequencing was stem cell memory CD4+ T cells from blood. Source of these receptors: a man between 18 and 29 years old in good health.

This clone has just a few counts. The V call is TRBV2, the J call TRBJ2-7; 12 nucleotides line up with TRBD1. CDR1 SNHLY and CDR2 FYNNEI come from the germline V gene. The CDR3 loop spans 14 amino acids. V trimming: 6 bases; J trimming: 7 bases; junction bases outside the gene matches: 7. CDR3 nucleotide sequence: TGTGCCAGCAGCCCGGGACAGGGGGCTTGGGAGCAGTACTTC. Amino acid sequence: CASSPGQGAWEQYF.

The V gene is TRBV28, the J gene TRBJ2-7, with D possibly matching TRBD2 (6 bases). This CDR3 is 13 amino acids long. Per germline, CDR1 MDHEN and CDR2 SYDVKM. V was pared by 6 bases and J by 2 bases, with 11 bases between. CDR3 amino acids: CASRPGLAYEQYF. The CDR3 DNA is TGTGCCAGCAGACCGGGACTGGCCTACGAGCAGTACTTC. The full variable domain, completed using reference TRBV28 and TRBJ2-7, is DVKVTQSSRYLVKRTGEKVFLECVQDMDHENMFWYRQDPGLGLRLIYFSYDVKMKEKGDIPEGYSVSREKKERFSLILESASTNQTSMYLCASRPGLAYEQYFGPGTRLTVT.

The chain has TRBV6-5 and TRBJ2-6; 7 bases map to TRBD2. The germline V gene has CDR1 MNHEY and CDR2 SVGAGI. V was clipped by 4 bases and J by 0 bases; unmatched bases: 3. There are 16 residues in the CDR3. DNA of the CDR3: TGTGCCAGCAGTTCCCGGACTAGCTCTGGGGCCAACGTCCTGACTTTC. It is translated as CASSSRTSSGANVLTF.

The V call is TRBV7-2, the J call TRBJ1-6; 9 positions match TRBD1. Germline V gene lookup returns CDR1 SGHTA and CDR2 FQGNSA. This CDR3 has 14 amino acids. After removal of 5 bases from V and 9 bases from J, the junction contained 5 bases not matched to a gene. The CDR3 region has the DNA TGTGCCAGCAGCAGAGACAGGGGGGGTTCACCCCTCCACTTT. This sequence encodes CASSRDRGGSPLHF.

The V and J genes are TRBV4-1 and TRBJ2-2; D may be TRBD1 (6 bases). V dropped 7 bases and J dropped 3 bases, with 24 bases sitting between them. CDR3 size: 18 residues. Germline CDR1 reads MGHRA; CDR2 reads YSYEKL. CDR3 amino acids: CASKPFYGRDTYTGELFF. CDR3 sequence (DNA): TGCGCCAGCAAGCCGTTTTATGGTCGGGACACATACACCGGGGAGCTGTTTTTT.

The chain couples TRBV18 to TRBJ2-5; 8 bases agree with TRBD1. J gave up 2 bases and V 6 bases, and 5 bases lay outside the gene matches. Germline CDR1 and CDR2: KGHSH and LQKENI. The CDR3 has 14 amino acids. The CDR3 DNA reads as TGTGCCAGCTCGCCTTACAGGGGGCAAGAGACCCAGTACTTC. Translated: CASSPYRGQETQYF.

V and J are TRBV18 and TRBJ2-3; D gene uncertain. V was shortened by 3 bases and J by 0 bases, with 13 bases between the two germline ends. Germline V gene lookup returns CDR1 KGHSH and CDR2 LQKENI. There are 16 residues in the CDR3. The CDR3 DNA sequence: TGTGCCAGCTCACCCGCCACGCGGAGAAGCACAGATACGCAGTATTTT. Translating gives CASSPATRRSTDTQYF.

This clone was detected a few times. V usage is TRBV7-9 and J usage is TRBJ2-7; 9 bases are a match to TRBD1. V shed 3 bases, J shed 5 bases, and the junction held 8 bases outside the gene matches. The CDR3 spans 15 residues. In germline, CDR1 is SEHNR, CDR2 FQNEAQ (reference sequence). CDR3 sequence (DNA): TGTGCCAGCAGCTTCACTGGACAGGGGAGGGACGAGCAGTACTTC. Its translation is CASSFTGQGRDEQYF. The variable domain in full, completed from reference TRBV7-9 and TRBJ2-7, reads DTGVSQNPRHKITKRGQNVTFRCDPISEHNRLYWYRQTLGQGPEFLTYFQNEAQLEKSRLLSDRFSAERPKGSFSTLEIQRTEQGDSAMYLCASSFTGQGRDEQYFGPGTRLTVT.

This clone was detected a few times. This chain links TRBV2 with TRBJ2-6; D is uncertain. Germline V CDR1 and CDR2: SNHLY, FYNNEI. CDR3 length: 16 amino acids. Trimming stripped 7 bases from V and 0 bases from J, with 13 bases between. Here the CDR3 DNA reads TGTGCCAGCATAAGGCAGCGAGGCTCTGGGGCCAACGTCCTGACTTTC. It yields the protein CASIRQRGSGANVLTF.

This rearrangement joins TRBV7-2 to TRBJ2-5, with 10 bases matching TRBD2. CDR3 length: 14 residues. CDR1 and CDR2 from the germline V gene are SGHTA and FQGNSA. J was trimmed by 3 bases and V by 5 bases; bases with no gene match: 3. The CDR3: CASSRGLAEETQYF. As DNA, the CDR3 is TGTGCCAGCAGCCGAGGACTAGCGGAAGAGACCCAGTACTTC. The full variable domain, completed using reference TRBV7-2 and TRBJ2-5, is GAGVSQSPSNKVTEKGKDVELRCDPISGHTALYWYRQSLGQGLEFLIYFQGNSAPDKSGLPSDRFSAERTGGSVSTLTIQRTQQEDSAVYLCASSRGLAEETQYFGPGTRLLVL.

The V and J genes are TRBV28 and TRBJ2-3; 10 bases fit TRBD1. CDR1 and CDR2 (germline): MDHEN, SYDVKM. J gave up 4 bases and V 3 bases, and 4 bases lay outside the gene matches. This CDR3 is 15 amino acids long. The CDR3 sequence is CASSFWDRGSDTQYF. The CDR3 DNA reads as TGTGCCAGCAGTTTTTGGGACAGGGGCTCAGATACGCAGTATTTT.

This clone was picked up a small number of times. The V and J genes are TRBV28 and TRBJ2-5, with TRBD1 matching over 8 bases. Germline lookup yields CDR1 MDHEN and CDR2 SYDVKM. With V trimmed by 4 bases and J by 9 bases, 10 bases remained unmatched. The CDR3 contains 14 residues. DNA of the CDR3: TGTGCCAGCAGTTCCCCCAGGGGGCTGGGGGCCCAGTACTTC. It encodes CASSSPRGLGAQYF.

There are a few counts of this clone. CDR3 in amino acids: CASSSNRGYEQFF. The CDR3 bases are TGTGCCAGCAGCTCAAACAGGGGATATGAGCAGTTCTTC. The V and J genes are TRBV7-2 and TRBJ2-1; TRBD1 matches at 7 bases. The CDR3 covers 13 residues. The V segment lost 4 bases and the J segment 8 bases; nucleotides outside the gene matches: 5. Germline CDR1 is SGHTA and CDR2 is FQGNSA.

A few counts support this clone. The chain joins TRBV7-2 to TRBJ1-2; a weak D match, TRBD1 (5 bases). CDR1 is SGHTA, CDR2 FQGNSA, per germline. The V and J ends lost 5 bases and 4 bases respectively, with 11 bases between them. The CDR3 runs 13 residues. CDR3 coding DNA: TGTGCCAGCAGCCCGACAGAAACCTATGGCTACACCTTC. Amino acid sequence: CASSPTETYGYTF. Full variable domain (missing parts from reference TRBV7-2 and TRBJ1-2): GAGVSQSPSNKVTEKGKDVELRCDPISGHTALYWYRQSLGQGLEFLIYFQGNSAPDKSGLPSDRFSAERTGGSVSTLTIQRTQQEDSAVYLCASSPTETYGYTFGSGTRLTVV.

The rearrangement joins TRBV5-6 to TRBJ1-1, with D possibly being TRBD1 (6 bases). Deletions cut 2 bases from V and 5 bases from J, with 13 bases between. This CDR3 comprises 14 residues. Germline V gene data show CDR1 as SGHDT and CDR2 as YYEEEE. CDR3 sequence (DNA): TGTGCCAGCAGCTTAGAGACAGGATGGACTGAAGCTTTCTTT. This sequence encodes CASSLETGWTEAFF.

V gene TRBV11-2 combines with J gene TRBJ2-7; 12 bases are a match to TRBD2. Germline V gene lookup returns CDR1 SGHAT and CDR2 FQNNGV. V gave up 5 bases and J gave up 2 bases; unmatched junction bases: 4. The CDR3 covers 15 residues. CDR3 residues: CASSGLAGPTYEQYF. The CDR3 nucleotides are TGTGCCAGCAGCGGACTAGCGGGGCCAACCTACGAGCAGTACTTC.

This clone was observed a handful of times. The V gene is TRBV4-3, the J gene TRBJ2-4; D is undetermined. This CDR3 spans 16 amino acids. Germline CDR1 LGHNA, CDR2 YSLEER. The V end lost 3 bases, the J end lost 0 bases, and 12 bases lay between the germline ends. The CDR3 DNA reads TGCGCCAGCAGCCACGAGCCGAATCTAGCCAAAAACATTCAGTACTTC. It translates to CASSHEPNLAKNIQYF.

The chain joins TRBV5-6 to TRBJ2-5; weak D call: TRBD1 (5 bases). Germline V gives CDR1 SGHDT, CDR2 YYEEEE. The CDR3 length is 15 residues. Trimming removed 4 bases from V and 5 bases from J, with 18 bases in between. This chain's CDR3 is CASSHRPSLRETQYF. CDR3 in DNA: TGTGCCAGCAGCCACAGGCCATCGCTAAGGGAGACCCAGTACTTC.

This sequence joins TRBV7-8 and TRBJ2-5, with 7 positions matching TRBD2. V was clipped by 6 bases and J by 2 bases; unmatched bases: 18. CDR1 and CDR2 from the germline V gene are SGHVS and FQNEAQ. There are 18 residues in the CDR3. The CDR3 sequence is CASSRPPRAGVWQETQYF. CDR3 sequence (DNA): TGTGCCAGCAGTCGCCCACCCAGGGCGGGAGTTTGGCAAGAGACCCAGTACTTC.

This clone was observed a few times. The chain has TRBV7-2 and TRBJ1-5; the D gene is possibly TRBD1 (6 bases). Trimming shortened V by 5 bases and J by 0 bases, and 17 bases separated the two germline ends. The CDR3 is 17 residues long. Germline V CDR1 and CDR2: SGHTA, FQGNSA. CDR3 loop: CASSVRDTRYSNQPQHF. CDR3 bases: TGTGCCAGCAGCGTACGGGACACCAGATATAGCAATCAGCCCCAGCATTTT.

The chain has TRBV9 and TRBJ2-3, with TRBD2 matching over 8 bases. V lost 6 bases, J lost 12 bases, and 9 bases stayed unmatched. CDR1 SGDLS and CDR2 YYNGEE come from the germline V gene. The CDR3 length is 12 residues. The CDR3 DNA is TGTGCCAGCACCTCCGGACTAGCTAGACAGTATTTT. Its translation: CASTSGLARQYF.

The sample holds a few counts of this clone. The V gene is TRBV29-1, the J gene TRBJ2-3, with 9 nucleotides matching TRBD1. J lost 3 bases, V lost 4 bases, and 5 bases had no gene match. The CDR3 has 14 residues. Germline values: CDR1 SQVTM, CDR2 ANQGSEA. CDR3 region: CSVGQGGYTDTQYF. Here the CDR3 DNA reads TGCAGCGTTGGACAGGGGGGTTATACAGATACGCAGTATTTT.

This sequence joins TRBV28 and TRBJ2-1, with TRBD2 matching 10 bases. The CDR3 is made up of 17 amino acids. V was pared by 8 bases and J by 7 bases, with 17 bases of the junction left unmatched. CDR1 MDHEN and CDR2 SYDVKM come from the germline V gene. CDR3 bases: TGTGCCAGCCCAATAGCGGGAGGCCTACAGGGGAGTAATGAGCAGTTCTTC. Translation gives CASPIAGGLQGSNEQFF.

The J gene is TRBJ2-3, the V gene TRBV28; weak D call: TRBD1 (6 bases). Germline V gives CDR1 MDHEN, CDR2 SYDVKM. Trimming took off 4 bases at V and 3 bases at J, with 11 bases between the two ends. The CDR3 spans 14 residues. The CDR3 reads CASSSGQRTDTQYF. The DNA for the CDR3 is TGTGCCAGCAGTTCTGGACAGCGGACAGATACGCAGTATTTT.

The CDR3 DNA follows: TGTGCCAGCAGCGCGGGACGCCAGAACAATGAGCAGTTCTTC. Its protein product is CASSAGRQNNEQFF. J is TRBJ2-1 and V is TRBV7-2, with D possibly matching TRBD2 (6 bases). CDR1 and CDR2 (germline): SGHTA, FQGNSA. Trimming took off 5 bases at V and 5 bases at J, with 13 bases between the two ends. This CDR3 region has 14 residues.

The V and J genes are TRBV7-3 and TRBJ2-7; TRBD1 might be the D (5 bases). The V and J ends lost 7 bases and 4 bases respectively, with 20 bases between them. CDR3 size: 15 residues. Germline loops: CDR1 SGHTA, CDR2 FQGTGA. The CDR3: CASNPSQFRGYEQYF. The CDR3 DNA reads as TGTGCCAGCAACCCCTCCCAGTTTAGGGGATACGAGCAGTACTTC.

This clone came up once. The CDR3 sequence is CASSISGSYNEQFF. CDR3 nucleotides: TGTGCCAGTAGTATAAGCGGTTCCTACAATGAGCAGTTCTTC. The chain combines TRBV19 with TRBJ2-1; D is perhaps TRBD2 (5 bases). V was pared by 2 bases and J by 1 base, with 6 bases between. The CDR3 spans 14 residues. CDR1 LNHDA and CDR2 SQIVND come from the germline V gene (reference sequence).

The V gene is TRBV6-1, the J gene TRBJ1-2; no reliable D call. The CDR3 runs to 15 residues. CDR1 and CDR2 (germline): MNHNS, SASEGT. The V end was cut by 4 bases, the J end by 4 bases, with 16 bases between. In DNA, the CDR3 is TGTGCCAGCAGTGGACCACCAGGTCGAATCTATGGCTACACCTTC. Its translation: CASSGPPGRIYGYTF.

CDR3 in DNA: TGTGCCAGCAGTACTCGGCCAACTGGACAAAGTCGGGCCAACGTCCTGACTTTC. It yields the protein CASSTRPTGQSRANVLTF. V usage is TRBV25-1 and J usage is TRBJ2-6, with D perhaps matching TRBD1 (5 bases). V was clipped by 5 bases and J by 5 bases, with 22 bases between them. CDR1 is MGHDK, CDR2 SYGVNS, per germline. This CDR3 has 18 amino acids.